This TCR beta chain was identified in a study of cytomegalovirus exposure and HLA in healthy donors. Notes on the study in general: Cytomegalovirus association was listed for approximately 160 TCR beta chains. Sequencing had likely introduced a cluster of highly shared sequence variants as an artifact. Cytomegalovirus status, reportedly, was diagnosed with high specificity and sensitivity by the classifier.

The PCR ran on 60 Vbeta and 13 Jbeta primers. Produced via immunoSEQ multiplex PCR; TCRdb's table is partial and in-frame only. This table holds over 100,000 clones, 65% to 90% found once. The CDR3 consists of 17 residues. After removal of 2 bases from V and 4 bases from J, the junction contained 13 bases not matched to a gene. Germline CDR1 and CDR2: SNHLY and FYNNEI. Note on this clone: Its antigen is not identified.

The chain has TRBV2 and TRBJ2-5; 7 bases line up with TRBD2. The receptor comes from a woman between 18 and 30 years old in good health and CMV-seropositive. The sequenced sample was PBMCs. CDR3 DNA: TGTGCCAGCAGTGAAATCCCCGGGCTTAGCGGGCGAGAGACCCAGTACTTC. Translated, it gives CASSEIPGLSGRETQYF.